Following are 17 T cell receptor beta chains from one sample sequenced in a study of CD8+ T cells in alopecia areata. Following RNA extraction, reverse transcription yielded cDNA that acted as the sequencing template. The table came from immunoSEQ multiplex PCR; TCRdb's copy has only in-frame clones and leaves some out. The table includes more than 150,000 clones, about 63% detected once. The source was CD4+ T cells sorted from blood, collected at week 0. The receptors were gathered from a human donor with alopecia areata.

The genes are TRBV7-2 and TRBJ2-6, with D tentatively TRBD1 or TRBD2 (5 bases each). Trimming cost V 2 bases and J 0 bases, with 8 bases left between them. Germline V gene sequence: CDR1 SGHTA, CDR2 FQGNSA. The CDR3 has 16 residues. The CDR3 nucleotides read TGTGCCAGCAGCTTATGGGGGAACTCTGGGGCCAACGTCCTGACTTTC. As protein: CASSLWGNSGANVLTF.

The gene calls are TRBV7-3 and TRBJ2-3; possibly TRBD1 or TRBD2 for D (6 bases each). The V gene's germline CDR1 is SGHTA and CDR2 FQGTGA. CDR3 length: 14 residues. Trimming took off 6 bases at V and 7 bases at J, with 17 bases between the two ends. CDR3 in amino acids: CASSLGASDNTQYF. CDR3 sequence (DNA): TGTGCCAGCAGTCTGGGGGCTAGCGATAATACGCAGTATTTT.

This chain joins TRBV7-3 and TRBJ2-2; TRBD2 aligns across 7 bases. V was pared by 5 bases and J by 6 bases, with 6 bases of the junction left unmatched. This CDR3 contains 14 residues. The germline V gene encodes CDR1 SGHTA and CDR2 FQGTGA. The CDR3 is CASSPNREAGELFF. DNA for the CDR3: TGTGCCAGCAGCCCAAACCGGGAGGCCGGGGAGCTGTTTTTT.

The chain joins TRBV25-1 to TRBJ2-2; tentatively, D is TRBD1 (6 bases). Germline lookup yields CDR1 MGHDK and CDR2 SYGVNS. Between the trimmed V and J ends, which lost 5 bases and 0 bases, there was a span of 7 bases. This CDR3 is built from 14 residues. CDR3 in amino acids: CASSRTANTGELFF. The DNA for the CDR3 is TGTGCCAGCAGTAGGACAGCGAACACCGGGGAGCTGTTTTTT.

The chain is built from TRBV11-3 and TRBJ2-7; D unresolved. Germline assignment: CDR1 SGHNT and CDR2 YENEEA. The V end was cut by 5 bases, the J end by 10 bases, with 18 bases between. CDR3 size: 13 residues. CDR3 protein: CASSLNSGYEQYF. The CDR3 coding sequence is TGTGCCAGCAGCCTAAACTCTGGGTATGAACAGTACTTC. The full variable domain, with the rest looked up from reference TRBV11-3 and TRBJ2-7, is EAGVVQSPRYKIIEKKQPVAFWCNPISGHNTLYWYLQNLGQGPELLIRYENEEAVDDSQLPKDRFSAERLKGVDSTLKIQPAELGDSAVYLCASSLNSGYEQYFGPGTRLTVT.

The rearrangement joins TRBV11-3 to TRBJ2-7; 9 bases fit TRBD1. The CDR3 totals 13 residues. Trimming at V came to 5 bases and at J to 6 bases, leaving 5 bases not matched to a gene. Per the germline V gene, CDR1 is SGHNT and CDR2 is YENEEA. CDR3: CASSTGQGFEQYF. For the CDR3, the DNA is TGTGCCAGCAGCACGGGACAGGGTTTCGAGCAGTACTTC.

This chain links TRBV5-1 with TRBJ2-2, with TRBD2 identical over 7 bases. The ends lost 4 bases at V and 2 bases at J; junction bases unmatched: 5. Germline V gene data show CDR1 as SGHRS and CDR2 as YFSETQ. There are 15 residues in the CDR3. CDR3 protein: CASSEAGVNTGELFF. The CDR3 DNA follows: TGCGCCAGCAGCGAGGCGGGGGTAAACACCGGGGAGCTGTTTTTT.

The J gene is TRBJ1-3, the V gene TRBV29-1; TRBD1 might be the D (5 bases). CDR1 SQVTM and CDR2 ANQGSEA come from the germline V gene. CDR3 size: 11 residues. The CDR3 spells CTVGVGNTIYF. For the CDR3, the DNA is TGCACCGTGGGGGTCGGGAACACCATATATTTT.

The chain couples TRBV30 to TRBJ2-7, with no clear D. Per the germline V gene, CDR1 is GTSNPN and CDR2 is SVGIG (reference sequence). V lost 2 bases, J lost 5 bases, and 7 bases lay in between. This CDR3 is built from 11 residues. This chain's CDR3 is CAWSHLDEQYF. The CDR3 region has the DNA TGTGCCTGGAGTCACCTAGACGAGCAGTACTTC.

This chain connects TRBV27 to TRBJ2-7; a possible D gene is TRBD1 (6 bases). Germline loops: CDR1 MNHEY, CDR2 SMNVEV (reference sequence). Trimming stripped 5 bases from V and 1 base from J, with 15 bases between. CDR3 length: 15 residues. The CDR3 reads CASSLQGHSSYEQYF. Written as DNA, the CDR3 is TGTGCCAGCAGTCTACAGGGACACTCTTCCTACGAGCAGTACTTC.

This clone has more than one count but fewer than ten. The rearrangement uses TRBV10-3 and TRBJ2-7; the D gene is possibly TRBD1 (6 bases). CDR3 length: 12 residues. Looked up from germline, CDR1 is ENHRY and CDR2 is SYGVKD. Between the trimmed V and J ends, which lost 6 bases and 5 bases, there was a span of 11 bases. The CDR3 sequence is CAISLDRNEQYF. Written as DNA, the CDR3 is TGTGCCATCAGCCTGGACAGAAACGAGCAGTACTTC.

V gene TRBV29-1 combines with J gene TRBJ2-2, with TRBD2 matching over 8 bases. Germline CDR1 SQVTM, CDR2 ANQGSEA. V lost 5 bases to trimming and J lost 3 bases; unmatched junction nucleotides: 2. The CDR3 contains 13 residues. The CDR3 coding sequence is TGCAGCGTTTCCGGGGGGGACACCGGGGAGCTGTTTTTT. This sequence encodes CSVSGGDTGELFF.

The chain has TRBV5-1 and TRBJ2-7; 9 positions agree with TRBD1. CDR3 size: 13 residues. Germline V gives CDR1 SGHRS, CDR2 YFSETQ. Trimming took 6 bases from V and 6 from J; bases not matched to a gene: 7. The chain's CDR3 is CASTRGQGTEQYF. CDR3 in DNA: TGCGCCAGCACGAGGGGACAGGGAACCGAGCAGTACTTC.

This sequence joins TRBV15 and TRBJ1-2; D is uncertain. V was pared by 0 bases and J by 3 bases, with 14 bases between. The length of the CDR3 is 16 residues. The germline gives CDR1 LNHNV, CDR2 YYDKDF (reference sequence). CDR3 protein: CATSRERFGEDYGYTF. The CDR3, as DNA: TGTGCCACCAGCAGAGAGCGTTTCGGGGAGGACTATGGCTACACCTTC. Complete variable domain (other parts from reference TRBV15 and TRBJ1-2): DAMVIQNPRYQVTQFGKPVTLSCSQTLNHNVMYWYQQKSSQAPKLLFHYYDKDFNNEADTPDNFQSRRPNTSFCFLDIRSPGLGDTAMYLCATSRERFGEDYGYTFGSGTRLTVV.

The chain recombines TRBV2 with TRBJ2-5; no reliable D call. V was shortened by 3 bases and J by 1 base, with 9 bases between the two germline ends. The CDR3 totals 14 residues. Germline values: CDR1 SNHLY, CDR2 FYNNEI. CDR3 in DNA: TGTGCCAGCAGTGATCTGCGGATCCAAGAGACCCAGTACTTC. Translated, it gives CASSDLRIQETQYF.

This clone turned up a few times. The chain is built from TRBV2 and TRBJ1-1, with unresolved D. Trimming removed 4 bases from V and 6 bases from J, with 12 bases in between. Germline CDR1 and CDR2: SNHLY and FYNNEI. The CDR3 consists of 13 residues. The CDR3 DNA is TGTGCCAGCAGTGTTTCCCGGCCAGCTGAAGCTTTCTTT. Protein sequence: CASSVSRPAEAFF. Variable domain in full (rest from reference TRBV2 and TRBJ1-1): EPEVTQTPSHQVTQMGQEVILRCVPISNHLYFYWYRQILGQKVEFLVSFYNNEISEKSEIFDDQFSVERPDGSNFTLKIRSTKLEDSAMYFCASSVSRPAEAFFGQGTRLTVV.

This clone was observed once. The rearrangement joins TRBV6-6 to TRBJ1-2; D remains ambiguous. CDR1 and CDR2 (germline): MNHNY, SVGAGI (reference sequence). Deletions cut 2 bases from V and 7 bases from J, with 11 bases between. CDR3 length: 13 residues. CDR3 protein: CASSYNSLGGYTF. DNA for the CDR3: TGTGCCAGCAGTTACAACAGCCTGGGTGGCTACACCTTC.